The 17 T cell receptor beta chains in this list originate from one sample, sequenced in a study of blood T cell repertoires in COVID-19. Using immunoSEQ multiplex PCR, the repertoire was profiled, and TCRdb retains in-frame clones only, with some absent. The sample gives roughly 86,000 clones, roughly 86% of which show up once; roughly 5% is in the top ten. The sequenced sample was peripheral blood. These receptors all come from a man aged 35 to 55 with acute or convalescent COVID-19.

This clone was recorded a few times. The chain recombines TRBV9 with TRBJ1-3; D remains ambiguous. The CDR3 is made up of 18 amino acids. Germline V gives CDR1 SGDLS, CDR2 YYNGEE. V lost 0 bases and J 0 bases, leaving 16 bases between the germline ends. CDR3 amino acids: CASSVGFPSRISGNTIYF. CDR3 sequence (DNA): TGTGCCAGCAGCGTAGGGTTCCCGTCGAGGATCTCTGGAAACACCATATATTTT.

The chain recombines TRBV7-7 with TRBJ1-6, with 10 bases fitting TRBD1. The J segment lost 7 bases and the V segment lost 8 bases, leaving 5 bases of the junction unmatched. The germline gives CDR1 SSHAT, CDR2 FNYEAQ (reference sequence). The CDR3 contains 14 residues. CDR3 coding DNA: TGTGCCAGCTCCGGGACAGGGGAAAATTCACCCCTCCACTTT. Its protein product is CASSGTGENSPLHF.

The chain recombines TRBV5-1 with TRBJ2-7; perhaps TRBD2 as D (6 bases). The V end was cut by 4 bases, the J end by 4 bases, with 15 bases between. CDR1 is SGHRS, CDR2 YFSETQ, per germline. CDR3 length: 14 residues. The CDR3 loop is CASSPRVGTYEQYF. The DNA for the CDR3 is TGCGCCAGCAGCCCCAGGGTGGGGACTTACGAGCAGTACTTC.

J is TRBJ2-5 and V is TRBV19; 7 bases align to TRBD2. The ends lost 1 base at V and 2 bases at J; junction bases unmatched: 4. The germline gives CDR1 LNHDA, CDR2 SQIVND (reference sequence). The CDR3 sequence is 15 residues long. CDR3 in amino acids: CASSIGDYQQETQYF. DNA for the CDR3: TGTGCCAGTAGTATAGGGGACTATCAGCAAGAGACCCAGTACTTC.

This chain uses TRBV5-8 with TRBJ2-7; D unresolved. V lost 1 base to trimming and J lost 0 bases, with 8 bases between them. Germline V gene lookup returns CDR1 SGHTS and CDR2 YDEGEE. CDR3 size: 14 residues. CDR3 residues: CASSLRRFSYEQYF. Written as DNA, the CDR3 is TGTGCCAGCAGCTTGCGGCGGTTCTCCTACGAGCAGTACTTC. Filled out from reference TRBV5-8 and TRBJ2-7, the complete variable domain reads EAGVTQSPTHLIKTRGQQATLRCSPISGHTSVYWYQQALGLGLQFLLWYDEGEERNRGNFPPRFSGRQFPNYSSELNVNALELEDSALYLCASSLRRFSYEQYFGPGTRLTVT.

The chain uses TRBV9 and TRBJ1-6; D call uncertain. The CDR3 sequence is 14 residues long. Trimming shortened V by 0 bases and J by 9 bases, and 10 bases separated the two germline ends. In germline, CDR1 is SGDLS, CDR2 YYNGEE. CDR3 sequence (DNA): TGTGCCAGCAGCGTAGTTGCGGGAGGTTCACCCCTCCACTTT. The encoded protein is CASSVVAGGSPLHF.

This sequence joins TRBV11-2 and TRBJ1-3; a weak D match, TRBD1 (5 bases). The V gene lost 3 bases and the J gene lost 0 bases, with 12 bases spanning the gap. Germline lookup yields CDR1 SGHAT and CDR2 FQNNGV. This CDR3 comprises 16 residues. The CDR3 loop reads CASSLATVYSGNTIYF. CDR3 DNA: TGTGCCAGCAGCTTGGCGACAGTTTACTCTGGAAACACCATATATTTT.

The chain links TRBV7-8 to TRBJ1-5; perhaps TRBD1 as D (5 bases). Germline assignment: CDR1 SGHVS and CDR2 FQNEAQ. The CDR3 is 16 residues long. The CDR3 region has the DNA TGTGCTACTAAACGGGGGGAAGTAGGAGTTAATCAGCCCCAGCATTTT. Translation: CATKRGEVGVNQPQHF.

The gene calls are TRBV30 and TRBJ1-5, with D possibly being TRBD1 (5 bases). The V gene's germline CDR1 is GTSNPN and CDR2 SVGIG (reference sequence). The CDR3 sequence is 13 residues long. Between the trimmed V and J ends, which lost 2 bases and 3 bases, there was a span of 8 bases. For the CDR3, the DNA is TGTGCCTGGAGTAAAGGGGCCAATCAGCCCCAGCATTTT. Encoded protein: CAWSKGANQPQHF.

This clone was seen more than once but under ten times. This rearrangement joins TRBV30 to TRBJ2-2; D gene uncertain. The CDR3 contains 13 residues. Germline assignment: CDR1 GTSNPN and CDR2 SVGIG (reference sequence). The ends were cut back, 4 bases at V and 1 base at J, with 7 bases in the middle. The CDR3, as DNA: TGTGCCTGGAATACTATGAACACCGGGGAGCTGTTTTTT. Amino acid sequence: CAWNTMNTGELFF.

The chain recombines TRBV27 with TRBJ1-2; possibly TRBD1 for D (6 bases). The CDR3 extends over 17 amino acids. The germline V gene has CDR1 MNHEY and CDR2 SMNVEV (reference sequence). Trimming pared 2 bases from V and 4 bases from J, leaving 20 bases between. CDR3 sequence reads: CASSLVGRTASSYGYTF. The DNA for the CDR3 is TGTGCCAGCAGTTTAGTGGGGCGGACAGCCTCTAGCTATGGCTACACCTTC.

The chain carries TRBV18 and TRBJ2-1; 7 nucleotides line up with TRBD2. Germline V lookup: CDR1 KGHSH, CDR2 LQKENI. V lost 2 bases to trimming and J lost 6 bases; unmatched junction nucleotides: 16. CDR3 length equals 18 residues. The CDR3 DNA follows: TGTGCCAGCTCACCAACGGACGGGGGGTTCGCGGGAAGCAATGAGCAGTTCTTC. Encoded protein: CASSPTDGGFAGSNEQFF.

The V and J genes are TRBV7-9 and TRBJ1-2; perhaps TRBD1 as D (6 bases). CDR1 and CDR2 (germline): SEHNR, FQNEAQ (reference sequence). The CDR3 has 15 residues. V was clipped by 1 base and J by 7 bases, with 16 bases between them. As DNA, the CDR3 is TGTGCCAGCAGCTTAGGGGAACAGGGAGGGCGTGGCTACACCTTC. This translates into CASSLGEQGGRGYTF.

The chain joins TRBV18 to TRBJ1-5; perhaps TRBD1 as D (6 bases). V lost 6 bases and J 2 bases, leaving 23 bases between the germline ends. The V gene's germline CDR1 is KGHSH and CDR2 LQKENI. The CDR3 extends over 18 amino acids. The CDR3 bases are TGTGCCAGCTCTCCCACAGGCAGGGGAAGTTTTGGCAATCAGCCCCAGCATTTT. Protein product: CASSPTGRGSFGNQPQHF.

CDR3 nucleotide sequence: TGTGCCAGCAGCTTGAGCGTCCCCTCTCACCACGAGCAGTACTTC. It yields the protein CASSLSVPSHHEQYF. The V and J genes are TRBV5-6 and TRBJ2-7; D is unresolved. Germline CDR1 and CDR2: SGHDT and YYEEEE. The CDR3 is 15 amino acids. Trimming took 1 base from V and 5 from J, leaving 16 bases between them.

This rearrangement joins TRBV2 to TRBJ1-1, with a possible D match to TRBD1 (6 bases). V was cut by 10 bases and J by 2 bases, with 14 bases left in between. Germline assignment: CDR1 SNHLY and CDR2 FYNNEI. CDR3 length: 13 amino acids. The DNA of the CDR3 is TGTGCCACGGGGCAGGGGAGAAACACTGAAGCTTTCTTT. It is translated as CATGQGRNTEAFF.

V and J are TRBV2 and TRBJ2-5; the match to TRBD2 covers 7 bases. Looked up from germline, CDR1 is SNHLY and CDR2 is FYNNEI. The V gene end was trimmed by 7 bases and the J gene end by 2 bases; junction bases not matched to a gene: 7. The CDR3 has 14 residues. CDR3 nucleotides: TGTGCCAGCAAGACTAGCCAATTACAAGAGACCCAGTACTTC. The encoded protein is CASKTSQLQETQYF.